These 23 T cell receptor beta chains were sequenced from one sample in a study of blood T cell repertoires in COVID-19. Clones were sequenced by immunoSEQ multiplex PCR, and TCRdb holds only the in-frame ones, with some missing. The data show about 250,000 clones, about nine tenths seen once. Sequencing was done on a sample of PBMCs or T cells enriched from blood (not recorded which). The receptors stem from a woman in her thirties with acute COVID-19.

This chain connects TRBV28 to TRBJ2-1, with TRBD1 matching over 9 bases. The trim removed 2 bases at V and 3 bases at J, leaving 2 bases unmatched. CDR3 length: 15 residues. Germline V gene sequence: CDR1 MDHEN, CDR2 SYDVKM. DNA for the CDR3: TGTGCCAGCAGTTTAAGGGACAGGGTCTACAATGAGCAGTTCTTC. Amino acids: CASSLRDRVYNEQFF. The full variable domain, completed using reference TRBV28 and TRBJ2-1, is DVKVTQSSRYLVKRTGEKVFLECVQDMDHENMFWYRQDPGLGLRLIYFSYDVKMKEKGDIPEGYSVSREKKERFSLILESASTNQTSMYLCASSLRDRVYNEQFFGPGTRLTVL.

The J gene is TRBJ1-6, the V gene TRBV5-6, with D perhaps TRBD1 (5 bases). Looked up from germline, CDR1 is SGHDT and CDR2 is YYEEEE. V lost 3 bases and J 6 bases, leaving 16 bases between the germline ends. The CDR3 is 16 residues long. The CDR3 sequence is CASSWRGEMGNSPLHF. The CDR3 nucleotides read TGTGCCAGCAGCTGGCGGGGCGAGATGGGTAATTCACCCCTCCACTTT.

The sample holds one count of this clone. The chain links TRBV25-1 to TRBJ2-6, with TRBD1 as a possible D gene (6 bases). The CDR3 consists of 16 residues. Germline assignment: CDR1 MGHDK and CDR2 SYGVNS. Trimming stripped 6 bases from V and 0 bases from J, with 12 bases between. As DNA, the CDR3 is TGTGCCAGCAGAGCAGGGGTAAACTCTGGGGCCAACGTCCTGACTTTC. It translates to CASRAGVNSGANVLTF.

The chain carries TRBV15 and TRBJ1-1; D is possibly TRBD1 (5 bases). This CDR3 comprises 15 residues. Trimming removed 0 bases at V and 3 bases at J, with 11 bases between. Germline V lookup: CDR1 LNHNV, CDR2 YYDKDF (reference sequence). The DNA for the CDR3 is TGTGCCACCAGCAGAGACAGGGAAGTATACACTGAAGCTTTCTTT. This gives the protein CATSRDREVYTEAFF.

This chain connects TRBV5-6 to TRBJ1-5; tentatively, D is TRBD1 (5 bases). Per the germline V gene, CDR1 is SGHDT and CDR2 is YYEEEE. V was clipped by 3 bases and J by 5 bases, with 15 bases between them. This CDR3 is 15 amino acids long. The CDR3 protein is CASSSRAPQYQPQHF. In DNA form, the CDR3 reads TGTGCCAGCAGCTCCAGGGCCCCCCAATATCAGCCCCAGCATTTT.

The chain has TRBV6-6 and TRBJ1-3, with 12 bases matching TRBD1. CDR3 length equals 19 residues. Per the germline V gene, CDR1 is MNHNY and CDR2 is SVGAGI (reference sequence). Trimming took 5 bases from V and 2 from J; bases not matched to a gene: 13. The CDR3: CASSRPGQGASVPGNTIYF. The CDR3 DNA reads TGTGCCAGCAGTCGTCCGGGACAGGGGGCTTCGGTACCTGGAAACACCATATATTTT.

The chain links TRBV2 to TRBJ1-5; D uncertain. The ends were cut back, 3 bases at V and 2 bases at J, with 8 bases in the middle. Germline values: CDR1 SNHLY, CDR2 FYNNEI. The CDR3 runs 14 residues. The CDR3 loop reads CASSDPGGNQPQHF. DNA for the CDR3: TGTGCCAGCAGTGACCCAGGCGGCAATCAGCCCCAGCATTTT.

For this clone: Compared with germline, one end of the junction differs, possibly owing to a read error. The chain has TRBV7-7 and TRBJ2-5; TRBD2 agrees at 8 bases. Germline CDR1 is SSHAT and CDR2 is FNYEAQ (reference sequence). The CDR3 is 14 amino acids. In DNA form, the CDR3 reads TGTGCTAGCAGCCCAGGACTAGCTCAAGAGACCCAGTACTTC. As protein: CASSPGLAQETQYF.

V and J are TRBV9 and TRBJ2-3, with 12 bases lining up with TRBD2. This CDR3 spans 16 amino acids. With V trimmed by 3 bases and J by 5 bases, 7 bases remained unmatched. In germline, CDR1 is SGDLS, CDR2 YYNGEE. The CDR3 protein is CASSARLAGVGDTQYF. CDR3 sequence (DNA): TGTGCCAGCAGCGCGCGACTAGCGGGGGTGGGAGATACGCAGTATTTT.

This clone was seen more than once but under ten times. The rearrangement uses TRBV29-1 and TRBJ2-7; 9 positions agree with TRBD1. Germline V lookup: CDR1 SQVTM, CDR2 ANQGSEA. The CDR3 consists of 13 residues. J lost 0 bases, V lost 6 bases, and 3 bases had no gene match. The CDR3 DNA reads as TGCAGCGTCTGGACAGGGGACTCCTACGAGCAGTACTTC. It codes for CSVWTGDSYEQYF.

This rearrangement joins TRBV19 to TRBJ1-2; 7 nucleotides align to TRBD1. The CDR3 is 13 amino acids. Germline V gives CDR1 LNHDA, CDR2 SQIVND (reference sequence). The trim removed 8 bases at V and 4 bases at J, leaving 7 bases unmatched. The CDR3 DNA sequence: TGTGCCAGTCAACAGGGGCGCAGCTATGGCTACACCTTC. This codes for CASQQGRSYGYTF.

This chain joins TRBV5-1 and TRBJ2-7, with 9 bases that match TRBD1. V dropped 4 bases and J dropped 7; count of bases not matched to a gene: 9. Looked up from germline, CDR1 is SGHRS and CDR2 is YFSETQ. The CDR3 has 14 amino acids. The CDR3 is CASSAIQGAEEQYF. The CDR3 DNA sequence: TGCGCCAGCAGCGCAATACAGGGGGCGGAGGAGCAGTACTTC.

This chain connects TRBV5-1 to TRBJ2-1, with 12 positions matching TRBD2. CDR1 and CDR2 (germline): SGHRS, YFSETQ. Trimming removed 1 base from V and 8 bases from J; junction bases left unmatched: 4. The CDR3 covers 15 residues. The CDR3 DNA reads as TGCGCCAGCAGCTTGCTAGCGGGAGGGCTCGATGAGCAGTTCTTC. It specifies CASSLLAGGLDEQFF.

J is TRBJ2-1 and V is TRBV29-1; D remains unclear. V lost 6 bases to trimming and J lost 8 bases, with 17 bases between them. Germline CDR1 is SQVTM and CDR2 is ANQGSEA. The CDR3 runs 13 residues. CDR3 loop: CSVETSRIHEQFF. CDR3 coding DNA: TGCAGCGTGGAGACGTCTAGGATCCATGAGCAGTTCTTC.

This chain joins TRBV6-4 and TRBJ2-1, with TRBD2 matching over 8 bases. With V trimmed by 6 bases and J by 13 bases, 14 bases remained unmatched. This CDR3 comprises 14 residues. Germline V gene lookup returns CDR1 MRHNA and CDR2 SNTAGT. The CDR3 sequence: CASRGGRPGVKQFF. CDR3 DNA sequence: TGTGCCAGCAGGGGCGGGAGGCCCGGGGTAAAACAGTTCTTC.

The genes are TRBV18 and TRBJ2-1; 7 bases line up with TRBD2. The CDR3 length is 16 residues. The V gene's germline CDR1 is KGHSH and CDR2 LQKENI. V shed 0 bases, J shed 5 bases, and the junction held 7 bases outside the gene matches. The CDR3 protein is CASSPPLAGLNNEQFF. CDR3 DNA sequence: TGTGCCAGCTCACCACCGTTAGCGGGTCTTAACAATGAGCAGTTCTTC.

The chain recombines TRBV9 with TRBJ2-5; D is undetermined. The CDR3 loop spans 16 amino acids. V was shortened by 4 bases and J by 5 bases, with 21 bases between the two germline ends. CDR1 SGDLS and CDR2 YYNGEE come from the germline V gene. In DNA, the CDR3 is TGTGCCAGCAGCCCGACCGATAGAGGTTTTTCGGAGACCCAGTACTTC. Protein: CASSPTDRGFSETQYF.

V usage is TRBV4-1 and J usage is TRBJ1-6, with D tentatively TRBD1 (5 bases). The CDR3 length is 16 residues. From germline, CDR1 is MGHRA and CDR2 YSYEKL. V lost 0 bases, J lost 4 bases, and 10 bases lay in between. The CDR3 bases are TGCGCCAGCAGCCAAGATGTGGCAGGGTATAATTCACCCCTCCACTTT. Amino acid sequence: CASSQDVAGYNSPLHF.

This rearrangement joins TRBV3-1 (or the pseudogene TRBV3-2) to TRBJ2-7; 8 positions agree with TRBD1. CDR1 and CDR2 from the germline V gene are LGHDT and YNNKEL (reference sequence). The CDR3 consists of 17 residues. J gave up 4 bases and V 2 bases, and 13 bases lay outside the gene matches. As DNA, the CDR3 is TGTGCCAGCAGCCAATACTCCGGACAGGGCCGGAGGTACGAGCAGTACTTC. Translation gives CASSQYSGQGRRYEQYF.

The chain recombines TRBV28 with TRBJ1-2, with D maybe TRBD1 (5 bases). Trimming removed 1 base from V and 5 bases from J, with 11 bases in between. CDR3 length equals 14 residues. Germline assignment: CDR1 MDHEN and CDR2 SYDVKM. For the CDR3, the DNA is TGTGCCAGCAGTTTATTCGGGCAGGGATATGGCTACACCTTC. Amino acid sequence: CASSLFGQGYGYTF.

The chain couples TRBV7-9 to TRBJ1-1; no clear D gene. Germline loops: CDR1 SEHNR, CDR2 FQNEAQ (reference sequence). The CDR3 extends over 15 amino acids. Trimming removed 2 bases from V and 0 bases from J, with 10 bases in between. In DNA, the CDR3 is TGTGCCAGCAGCTTAAGTTCCGGGATGAACACTGAAGCTTTCTTT. Its protein product is CASSLSSGMNTEAFF.

The chain joins TRBV14 to TRBJ1-1; unclear D gene. Trimming pared 3 bases from V and 6 bases from J, leaving 5 bases between. CDR3 length equals 11 residues. In germline, CDR1 is SGHDN, CDR2 FVKESK. CDR3 in amino acids: CASSQGPEAFF. The DNA of the CDR3 is TGTGCCAGCAGCCAGGGCCCTGAAGCTTTCTTT.

This chain's CDR3 is CSGVDNNGYTF. CDR3 sequence (DNA): TGCAGTGGAGTGGACAATAACGGCTACACCTTC. V is TRBV20-1 and J is TRBJ1-2; possible D gene TRBD1, 5 bases. Trimming stripped 7 bases from V and 8 bases from J, with 14 bases between. Germline loops: CDR1 DFQATT, CDR2 SNEGSKA (reference sequence). The CDR3 is made up of 11 amino acids.